This TCR beta chain appears in the sequencing data of a study of T cell responses to AZD1222 COVID-19 vaccine. The data were produced by immunoSEQ multiplex PCR, yet TCRdb's version contains in-frame clones alone and is incomplete. Of some 130,000 clones listed, around nine tenths are singletons. The V end lost 0 bases, the J end lost 9 bases, and 13 bases lay between the germline ends. CDR3 length: 15 amino acids. Germline CDR1 and CDR2: SGHRS and YFSETQ. This sequence joins TRBV5-1 and TRBJ1-6, with unresolved D. The sequenced sample was peripheral blood, obtained on day 0 of AZD1222 vaccination. The TCR was taken from an adult in good health. The CDR3 loop reads CASSLGRVTGSPLHF. The CDR3 region has the DNA TGCGCCAGCAGCTTGGGTAGGGTGACGGGTTCACCCCTCCACTTT. Full variable domain (outside the CDR3, taken from reference TRBV5-1 and TRBJ1-6): KAGVTQTPRYLIKTRGQQVTLSCSPISGHRSVSWYQQTPGQGLQFLFEYFSETQRNKGNFPGRFSGRQFSNSRSEMNVSTLELGDSALYLCASSLGRVTGSPLHFGNGTRLTVT.